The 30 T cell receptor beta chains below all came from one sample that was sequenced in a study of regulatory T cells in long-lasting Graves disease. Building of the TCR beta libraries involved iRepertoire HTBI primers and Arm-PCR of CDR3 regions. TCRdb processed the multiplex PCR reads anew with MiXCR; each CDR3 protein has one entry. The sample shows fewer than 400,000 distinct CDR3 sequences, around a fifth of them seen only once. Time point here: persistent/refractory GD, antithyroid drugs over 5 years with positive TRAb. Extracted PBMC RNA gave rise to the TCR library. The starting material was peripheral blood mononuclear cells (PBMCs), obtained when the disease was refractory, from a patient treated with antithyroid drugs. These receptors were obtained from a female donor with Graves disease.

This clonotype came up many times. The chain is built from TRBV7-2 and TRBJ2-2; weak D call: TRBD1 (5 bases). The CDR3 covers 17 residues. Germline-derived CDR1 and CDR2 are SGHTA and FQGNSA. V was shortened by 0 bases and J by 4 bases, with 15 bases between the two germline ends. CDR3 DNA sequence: TGTGCCAGCAGCTTAGCCCGCCCAGGGTTGGGCACCGGGGAGCTGTTTTTT. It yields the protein CASSLARPGLGTGELFF.

This chain's CDR3 is CASSPQMFEPRNTEAFF. The CDR3 DNA reads TGTGCCAGCAGCCCTCAAATGTTTGAACCTAGGAACACTGAAGCTTTCTTT. V is TRBV9 and J is TRBJ1-1; D unresolved. Trimming removed 4 bases from V and 1 base from J, with 20 bases in between. CDR1 is SGDLS and CDR2 is YYNGEE in the germline V gene. The CDR3 totals 17 residues.

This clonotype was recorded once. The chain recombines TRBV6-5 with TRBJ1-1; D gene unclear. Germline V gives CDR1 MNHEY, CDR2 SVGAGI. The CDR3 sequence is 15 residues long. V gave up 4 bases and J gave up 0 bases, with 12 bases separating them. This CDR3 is CASSLSRSLNTEAFF. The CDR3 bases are TGTGCCAGCAGTTTATCCCGTTCACTGAACACTGAAGCTTTCTTT.

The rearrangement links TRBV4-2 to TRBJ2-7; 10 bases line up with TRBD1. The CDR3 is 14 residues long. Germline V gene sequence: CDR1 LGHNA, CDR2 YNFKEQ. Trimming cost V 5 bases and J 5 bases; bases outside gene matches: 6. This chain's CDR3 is CASSVGTGAHEQYF. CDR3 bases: TGTGCCAGCAGCGTAGGGACAGGGGCTCACGAGCAGTACTTC.

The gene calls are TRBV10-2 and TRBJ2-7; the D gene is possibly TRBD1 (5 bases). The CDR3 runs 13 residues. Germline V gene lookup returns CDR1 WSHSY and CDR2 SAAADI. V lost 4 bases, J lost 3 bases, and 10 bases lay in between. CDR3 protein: CASSGPGNYEQYF. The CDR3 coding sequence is TGCGCCAGCAGTGGGCCAGGGAACTACGAGCAGTACTTC.

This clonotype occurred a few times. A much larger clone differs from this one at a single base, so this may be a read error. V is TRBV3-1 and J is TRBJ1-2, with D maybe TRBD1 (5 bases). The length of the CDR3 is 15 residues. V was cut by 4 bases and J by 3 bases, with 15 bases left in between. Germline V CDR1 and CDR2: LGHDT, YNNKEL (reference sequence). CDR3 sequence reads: CASSRRDGGDYGYTF. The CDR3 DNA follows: TGTGCCAGCAGCCGCCGGGACGGGGGGGACTATGGCTACACCTTC.

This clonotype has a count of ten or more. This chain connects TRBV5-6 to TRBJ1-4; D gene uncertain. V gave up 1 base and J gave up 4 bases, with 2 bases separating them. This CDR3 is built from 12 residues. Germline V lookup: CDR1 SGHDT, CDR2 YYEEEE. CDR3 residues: CASSLFNEKLFF. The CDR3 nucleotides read TGTGCCAGCAGCTTGTTTAATGAAAAACTGTTTTTT. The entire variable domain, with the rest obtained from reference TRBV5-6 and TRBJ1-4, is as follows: DAGVTQSPTHLIKTRGQQVTLRCSPKSGHDTVSWYQQALGQGPQFIFQYYEEEERQRGNFPDRFSGHQFPNYSSELNVNALLLGDSALYLCASSLFNEKLFFGSGTQLSVL.

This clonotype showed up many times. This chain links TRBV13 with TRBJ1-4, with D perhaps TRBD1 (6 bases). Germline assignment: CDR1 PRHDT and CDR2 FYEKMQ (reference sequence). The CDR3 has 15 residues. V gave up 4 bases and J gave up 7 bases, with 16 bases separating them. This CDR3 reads CASSSYRDWSEKLFF. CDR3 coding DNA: TGTGCCAGCAGCTCCTACAGGGATTGGAGTGAAAAACTGTTTTTT.

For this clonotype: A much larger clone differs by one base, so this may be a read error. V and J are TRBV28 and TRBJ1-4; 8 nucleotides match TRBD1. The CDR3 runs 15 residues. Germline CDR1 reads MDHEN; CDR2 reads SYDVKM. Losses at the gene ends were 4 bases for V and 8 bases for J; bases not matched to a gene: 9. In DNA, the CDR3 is TGTGCCAGCAGTTCGGGACAGGCCGCGCGGGAAAAACTGTTTTTT. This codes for CASSSGQAAREKLFF.

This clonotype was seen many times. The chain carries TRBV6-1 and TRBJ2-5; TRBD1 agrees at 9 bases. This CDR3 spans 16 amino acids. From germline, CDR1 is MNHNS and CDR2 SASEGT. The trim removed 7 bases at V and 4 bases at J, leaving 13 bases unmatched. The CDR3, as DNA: TGTGCCAGCACCTACATCGGGACAGGGTTTGGAGAGACCCAGTACTTC. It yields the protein CASTYIGTGFGETQYF.

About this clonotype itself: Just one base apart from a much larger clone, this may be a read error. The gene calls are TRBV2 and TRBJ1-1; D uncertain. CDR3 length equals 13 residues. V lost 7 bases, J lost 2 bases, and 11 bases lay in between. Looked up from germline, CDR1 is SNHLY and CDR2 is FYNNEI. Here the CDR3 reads CASNTRANTEAFF. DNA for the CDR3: TGTGCCAGCAACACAAGGGCTAACACTGAAGCTTTCTTT.

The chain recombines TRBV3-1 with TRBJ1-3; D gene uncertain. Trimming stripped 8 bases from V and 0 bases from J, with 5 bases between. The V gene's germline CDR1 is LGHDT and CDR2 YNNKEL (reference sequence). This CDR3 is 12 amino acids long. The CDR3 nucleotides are TGTGCCAGCTGTTACTCTGGAAACACCATATATTTT. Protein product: CASCYSGNTIYF.

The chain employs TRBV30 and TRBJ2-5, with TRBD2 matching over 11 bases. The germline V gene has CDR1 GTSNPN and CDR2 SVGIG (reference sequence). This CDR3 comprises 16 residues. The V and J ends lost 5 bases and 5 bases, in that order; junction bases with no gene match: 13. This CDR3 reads CAWVRGSGRARETQYF. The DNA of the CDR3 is TGTGCCTGGGTTAGGGGTAGCGGGAGGGCCCGGGAGACCCAGTACTTC.

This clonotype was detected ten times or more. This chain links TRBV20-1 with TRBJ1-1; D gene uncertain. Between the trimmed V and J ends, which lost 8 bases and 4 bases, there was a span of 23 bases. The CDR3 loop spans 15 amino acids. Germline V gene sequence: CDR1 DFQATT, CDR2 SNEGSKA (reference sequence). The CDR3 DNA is TGCAGTCCTGAATCCGGACGGAGCTCCATCACTGAAGCTTTCTTT. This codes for CSPESGRSSITEAFF.

The CDR3, as DNA: TGCGCCAGCAGCTTGGAAAATACAGGGGCCGGTGGCTACACCTTC. Its translation: CASSLENTGAGGYTF. The chain links TRBV5-1 to TRBJ1-2, with TRBD1 matching over 7 bases. V lost 0 bases and J lost 7; bases outside the gene matches: 9. This CDR3 has 15 residues. Germline V gives CDR1 SGHRS, CDR2 YFSETQ.

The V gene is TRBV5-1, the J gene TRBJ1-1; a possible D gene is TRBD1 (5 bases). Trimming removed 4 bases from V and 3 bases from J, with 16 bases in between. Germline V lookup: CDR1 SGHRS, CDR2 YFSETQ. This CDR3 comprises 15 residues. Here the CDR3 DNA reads TGCGCCAGCAGCCCTAATCACTCAGGGCACACTGAAGCTTTCTTT. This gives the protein CASSPNHSGHTEAFF.

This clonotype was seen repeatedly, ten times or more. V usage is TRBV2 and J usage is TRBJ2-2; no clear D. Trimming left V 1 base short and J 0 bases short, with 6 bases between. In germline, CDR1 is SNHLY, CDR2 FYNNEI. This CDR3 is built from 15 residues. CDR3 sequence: CASSEGLANTGELFF. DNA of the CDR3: TGTGCCAGCAGTGAAGGATTAGCGAACACCGGGGAGCTGTTTTTT.

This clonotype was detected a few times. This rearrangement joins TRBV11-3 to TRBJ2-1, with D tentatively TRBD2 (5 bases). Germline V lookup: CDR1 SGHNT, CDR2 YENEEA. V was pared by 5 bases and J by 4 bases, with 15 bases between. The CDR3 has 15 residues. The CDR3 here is CASSPYGGLYNEQFF. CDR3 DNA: TGTGCCAGCAGCCCATATGGAGGCCTTTACAATGAGCAGTTCTTC.

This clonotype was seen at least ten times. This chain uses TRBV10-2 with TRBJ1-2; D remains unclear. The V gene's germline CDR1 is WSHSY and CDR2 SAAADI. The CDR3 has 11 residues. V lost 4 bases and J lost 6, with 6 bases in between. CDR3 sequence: CASSVGNGYTF. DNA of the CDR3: TGCGCCAGCAGTGTTGGGAATGGCTACACCTTC.

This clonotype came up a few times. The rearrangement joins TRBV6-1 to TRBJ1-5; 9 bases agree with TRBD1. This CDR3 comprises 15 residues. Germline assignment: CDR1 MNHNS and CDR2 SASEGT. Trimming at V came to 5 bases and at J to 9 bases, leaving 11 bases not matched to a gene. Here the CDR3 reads CASSHRGRAKGPQHF. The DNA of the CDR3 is TGTGCCAGCAGTCACAGGGGGCGGGCCAAGGGGCCCCAGCATTTT.

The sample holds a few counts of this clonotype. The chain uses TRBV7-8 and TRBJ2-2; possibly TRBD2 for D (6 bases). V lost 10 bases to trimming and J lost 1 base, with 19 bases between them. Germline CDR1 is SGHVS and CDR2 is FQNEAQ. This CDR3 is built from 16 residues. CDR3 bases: TGTGCCATACCAATTGGAGGGGCGATGAACACCGGGGAGCTGTTTTTT. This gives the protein CAIPIGGAMNTGELFF. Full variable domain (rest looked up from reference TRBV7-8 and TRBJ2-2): GAGVSQSPRYKVAKRGQDVALRCDPISGHVSLFWYQQALGQGPEFLTYFQNEAQLDKSGLPSDRFFAERPEGSVSTLKIQRTQQEDSAVYLCAIPIGGAMNTGELFFGEGSRLTVL.

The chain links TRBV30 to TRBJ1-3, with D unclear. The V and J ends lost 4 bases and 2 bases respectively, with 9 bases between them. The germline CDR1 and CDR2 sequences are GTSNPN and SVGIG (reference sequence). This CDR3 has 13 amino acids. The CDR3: CAWTPGTGNTIYF. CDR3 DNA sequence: TGTGCCTGGACGCCCGGGACTGGAAACACCATATATTTT.

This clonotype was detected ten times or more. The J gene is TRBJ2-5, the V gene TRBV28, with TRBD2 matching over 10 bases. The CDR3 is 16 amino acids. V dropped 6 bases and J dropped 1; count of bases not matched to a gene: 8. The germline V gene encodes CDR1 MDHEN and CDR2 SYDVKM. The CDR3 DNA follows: TGTGCCAGCAGCACCCGTAGCGGGAGGACCCAAGAGACCCAGTACTTC. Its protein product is CASSTRSGRTQETQYF. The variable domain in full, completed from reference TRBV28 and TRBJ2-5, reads DVKVTQSSRYLVKRTGEKVFLECVQDMDHENMFWYRQDPGLGLRLIYFSYDVKMKEKGDIPEGYSVSREKKERFSLILESASTNQTSMYLCASSTRSGRTQETQYFGPGTRLLVL.

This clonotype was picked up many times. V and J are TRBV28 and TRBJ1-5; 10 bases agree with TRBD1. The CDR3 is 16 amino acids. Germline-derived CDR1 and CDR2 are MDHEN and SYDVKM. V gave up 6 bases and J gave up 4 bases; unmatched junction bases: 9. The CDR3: CASRYPGQGRNQPQHF. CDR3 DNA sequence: TGTGCCAGCAGATATCCGGGACAGGGGAGGAATCAGCCCCAGCATTTT.

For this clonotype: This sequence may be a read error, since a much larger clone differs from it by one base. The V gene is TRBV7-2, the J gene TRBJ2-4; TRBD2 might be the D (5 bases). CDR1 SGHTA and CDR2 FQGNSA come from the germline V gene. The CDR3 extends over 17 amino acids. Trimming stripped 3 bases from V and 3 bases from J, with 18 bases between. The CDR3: CASSFGRGNKGKNIQYF. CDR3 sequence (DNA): TGTGCCAGCAGCTTTGGACGAGGGAACAAAGGCAAAAACATTCAGTACTTC.

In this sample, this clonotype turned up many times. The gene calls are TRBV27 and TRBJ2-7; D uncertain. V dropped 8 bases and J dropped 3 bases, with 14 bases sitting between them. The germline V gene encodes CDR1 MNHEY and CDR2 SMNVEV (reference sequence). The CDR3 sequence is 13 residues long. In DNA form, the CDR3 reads TGTGCCAGCGCGCCGGGCCGACACTACGAGCAGTACTTC. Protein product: CASAPGRHYEQYF.

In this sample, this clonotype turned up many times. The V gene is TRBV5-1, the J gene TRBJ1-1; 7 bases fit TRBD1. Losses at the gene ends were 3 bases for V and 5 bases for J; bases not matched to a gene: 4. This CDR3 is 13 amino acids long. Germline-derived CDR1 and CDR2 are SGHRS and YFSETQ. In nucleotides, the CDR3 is TGCGCCAGCAGCTCACAGGGGAGGACTGAAGCTTTCTTT. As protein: CASSSQGRTEAFF.

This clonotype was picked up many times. CDR3 protein: CASSPIGSGTVYGYTF. In DNA form, the CDR3 reads TGTGCCAGCAGCCCGATTGGGTCCGGGACAGTTTATGGCTACACCTTC. The chain is built from TRBV11-2 and TRBJ1-2; TRBD1 matches 7 bases. Germline CDR1 is SGHAT and CDR2 is FQNNGV. V was clipped by 5 bases and J by 5 bases; unmatched bases: 14. This CDR3 has 16 amino acids. Supplemented by reference TRBV11-2 and TRBJ1-2, the full variable domain reads EAGVAQSPRYKIIEKRQSVAFWCNPISGHATLYWYQQILGQGPKLLIQFQNNGVVDDSQLPKDRFSAERLKGVDSTLKIQPAKLEDSAVYLCASSPIGSGTVYGYTFGSGTRLTVV.

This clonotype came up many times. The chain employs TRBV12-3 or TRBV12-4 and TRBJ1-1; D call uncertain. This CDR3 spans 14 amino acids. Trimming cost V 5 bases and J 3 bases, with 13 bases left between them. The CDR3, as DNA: TGTGCCAGCAGTCCGGGATTTGCGGACACTGAAGCTTTCTTT. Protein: CASSPGFADTEAFF.

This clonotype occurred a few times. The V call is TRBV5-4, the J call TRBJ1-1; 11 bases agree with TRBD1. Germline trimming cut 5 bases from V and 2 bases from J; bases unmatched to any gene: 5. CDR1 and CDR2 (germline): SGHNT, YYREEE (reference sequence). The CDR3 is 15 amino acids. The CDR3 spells CASSPDRGLNTEAFF. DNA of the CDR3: TGTGCCAGCAGTCCGGACAGGGGGCTTAACACTGAAGCTTTCTTT.